This T cell receptor beta chain was recorded in a study of lymphopenia after photon versus proton radiotherapy. Study findings and constraints: Post-nadir diversity loss with photons came from oligoclonal expansion, particularly CD8+ Temra cells. Only patients who died were analyzed for survival; proton advantage is unproven. Photon-treated patients lost naive T cells and TCR diversity; proton-treated stayed stable. In patients who died, overall survival fell as post-nadir TCR diversity dropped more.

The CDR3 is made up of 15 amino acids. V lost 5 bases and J lost 1; bases outside the gene matches: 6. In germline, CDR1 is SEHNR, CDR2 FQNEAQ (reference sequence). The table came from immunoSEQ multiplex PCR; TCRdb's copy has only in-frame clones and leaves some out. Here the sample spans 45,000 to 65,000 clones, about 86% being singletons. Of note for this clone: Antigen specificity is unknown.

The receptor's source is a man aged 45-60 years with gastric cancer. The chain has TRBV7-9 and TRBJ1-2; 8 bases map to TRBD1. This material consisted of peripheral blood, taken from a patient treated with photon-based radiotherapy. CDR3 coding DNA: TGTGCCAGCAGCCCCCGGACAGGGATTAACTATGGCTACACCTTC. It yields the protein CASSPRTGINYGYTF.